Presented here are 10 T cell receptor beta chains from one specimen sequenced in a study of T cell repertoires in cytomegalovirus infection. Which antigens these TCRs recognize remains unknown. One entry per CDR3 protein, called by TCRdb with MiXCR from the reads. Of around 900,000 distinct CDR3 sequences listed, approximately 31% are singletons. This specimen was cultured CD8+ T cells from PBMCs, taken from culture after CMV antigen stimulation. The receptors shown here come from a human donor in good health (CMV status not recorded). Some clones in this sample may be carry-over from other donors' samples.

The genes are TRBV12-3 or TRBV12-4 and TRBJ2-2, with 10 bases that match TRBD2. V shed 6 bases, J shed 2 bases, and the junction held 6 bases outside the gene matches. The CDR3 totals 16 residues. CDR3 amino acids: CASSTLAGLNTGELFF. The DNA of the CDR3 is TGTGCCAGCAGCACACTAGCGGGACTTAACACCGGGGAGCTGTTTTTT.

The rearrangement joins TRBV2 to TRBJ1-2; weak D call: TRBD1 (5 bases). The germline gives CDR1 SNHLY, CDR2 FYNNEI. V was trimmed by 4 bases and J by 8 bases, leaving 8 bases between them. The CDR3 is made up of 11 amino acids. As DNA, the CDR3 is TGTGCCAGCAGTGGGGGGATCGGCTACACCTTC. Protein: CASSGGIGYTF.

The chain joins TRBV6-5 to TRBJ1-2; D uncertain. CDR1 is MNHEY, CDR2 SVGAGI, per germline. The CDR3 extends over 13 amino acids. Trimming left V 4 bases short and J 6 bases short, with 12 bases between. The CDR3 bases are TGTGCCAGCAGTTTGAACATCGGGGATGGCTACACCTTC. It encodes CASSLNIGDGYTF.

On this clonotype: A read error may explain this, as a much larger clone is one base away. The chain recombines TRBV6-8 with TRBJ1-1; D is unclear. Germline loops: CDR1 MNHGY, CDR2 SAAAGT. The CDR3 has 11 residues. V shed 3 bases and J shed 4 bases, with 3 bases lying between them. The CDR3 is CASSYRTEAFF. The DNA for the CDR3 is TGTGCCAGCAGTTATCGCACTGAAGCTTTCTTT.

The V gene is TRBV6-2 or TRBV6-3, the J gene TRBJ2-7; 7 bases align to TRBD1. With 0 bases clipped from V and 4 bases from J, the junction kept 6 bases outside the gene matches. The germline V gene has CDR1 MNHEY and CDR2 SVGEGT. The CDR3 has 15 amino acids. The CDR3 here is CASSYSRDSGYEQYV. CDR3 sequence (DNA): TGTGCCAGCAGTTACTCGAGGGACAGCGGTTACGAGCAGTACGTC.

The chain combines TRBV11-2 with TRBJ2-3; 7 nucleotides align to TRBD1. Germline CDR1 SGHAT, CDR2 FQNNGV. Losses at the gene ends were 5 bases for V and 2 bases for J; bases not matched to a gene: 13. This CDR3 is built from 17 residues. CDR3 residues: CASSHGGRTGDTDTQYF. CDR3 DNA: TGTGCCAGCAGCCACGGTGGACGGACAGGAGACACAGATACGCAGTATTTT. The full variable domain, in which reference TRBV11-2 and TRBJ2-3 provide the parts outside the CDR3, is EAGVAQSPRYKIIEKRQSVAFWCNPISGHATLYWYQQILGQGPKLLIQFQNNGVVDDSQLPKDRFSAERLKGVDSTLKIQPAKLEDSAVYLCASSHGGRTGDTDTQYFGPGTRLTVL.

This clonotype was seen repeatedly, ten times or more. CDR3 DNA: TGTGCCAGCAGTCTTGATGGGACGGATAGCAATCAGCCCCAGCATTTT. Amino acids: CASSLDGTDSNQPQHF. The V gene is TRBV12-3 or TRBV12-4, the J gene TRBJ1-5, with D possibly matching TRBD1 (5 bases). CDR3 length: 16 amino acids. The V gene lost 5 bases and the J gene lost 0 bases, with 14 bases spanning the gap.

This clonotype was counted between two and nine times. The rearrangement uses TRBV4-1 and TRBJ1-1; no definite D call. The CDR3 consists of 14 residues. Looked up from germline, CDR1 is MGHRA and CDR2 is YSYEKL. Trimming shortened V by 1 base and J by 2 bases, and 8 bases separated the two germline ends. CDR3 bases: TGCGCCAGCAGCCAAGGCGTAGGCAACACTGAAGCTTTCTTT. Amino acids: CASSQGVGNTEAFF.

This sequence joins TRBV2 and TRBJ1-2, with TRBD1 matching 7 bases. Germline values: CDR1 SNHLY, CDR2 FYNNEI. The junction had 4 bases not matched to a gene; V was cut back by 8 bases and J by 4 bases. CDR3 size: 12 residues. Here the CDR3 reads CASLRGAYGYTF. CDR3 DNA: TGTGCCAGCCTCAGGGGGGCCTATGGCTACACCTTC.

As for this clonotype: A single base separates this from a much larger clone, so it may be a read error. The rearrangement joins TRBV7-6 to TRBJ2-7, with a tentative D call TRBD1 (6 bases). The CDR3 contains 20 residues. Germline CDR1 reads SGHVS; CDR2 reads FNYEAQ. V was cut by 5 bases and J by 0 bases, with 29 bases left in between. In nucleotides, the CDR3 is TGTGCCAGCAGCCACCCTTCCGGGTCAGGGGCTCCCGCCAGCTCCTACGAGCAGTACTTC. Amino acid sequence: CASSHPSGSGAPASSYEQYF.